The T cell receptor beta chain under discussion was sequenced for a study of cytomegalovirus exposure and HLA in healthy donors. The V gene's germline CDR1 is MDHEN and CDR2 SYDVKM. CDR3 length: 12 amino acids. V lost 5 bases and J 8 bases, leaving 12 bases between the germline ends. The PCR ran on 60 Vbeta and 13 Jbeta primers. Here immunoSEQ multiplex PCR was the method, and the copy in TCRdb shows in-frame clones only, minus some. Of some 90,000 clones listed, 60% to 80% were seen once; the top ten hold roughly 1.9%. This receptor was identified in a boy younger than 18 in good health and CMV-seronegative. This sequence joins TRBV28 and TRBJ1-2; D is uncertain. Material: PBMCs. DNA for the CDR3: TGTGCCAGCAGTGTAACCAGCAGGGGCTACACCTTC. Protein sequence: CASSVTSRGYTF.